The 30 T cell receptor beta chains reported below all come from one sample, sequenced in a study of blood T cell repertoires in COVID-19. Data came from immunoSEQ multiplex PCR; TCRdb stores just in-frame clones and leaves some out. The profile shows 60,000 to 70,000 clones, about 74% of them singletons. The specimen sequenced was peripheral blood. These receptors were obtained from a woman older than 75 with acute or convalescent COVID-19.

V gene TRBV29-1 combines with J gene TRBJ2-3, with D uncertain. The CDR3 runs to 17 residues. Germline V CDR1 and CDR2: SQVTM, ANQGSEA. V was cut by 3 bases and J by 3 bases, with 22 bases left in between. The CDR3, as DNA: TGCAGCGTTGATTCGGGTGAGAACACCATCCGTACAGATACGCAGTATTTT. Residues: CSVDSGENTIRTDTQYF.

This clone was seen only once. This chain uses TRBV7-2 with TRBJ2-3, with 9 bases identical to TRBD2. The CDR3 totals 16 residues. The germline V gene encodes CDR1 SGHTA and CDR2 FQGNSA. Trimming at V came to 2 bases and at J to 4 bases, leaving 7 bases not matched to a gene. CDR3 region: CASSLQGGRAADTQYF. The CDR3 DNA reads TGTGCCAGCAGCTTACAGGGCGGGAGGGCCGCAGATACGCAGTATTTT.

The V call is TRBV4-3, the J call TRBJ2-1; 11 bases are shared with TRBD2. Trimming took 4 bases from V and 15 from J; bases not matched to a gene: 17. The V gene's germline CDR1 is LGHNA and CDR2 YSLEER. The CDR3 extends over 16 amino acids. The CDR3 DNA reads as TGCGCCAGCAGCCCCACGGGGCTAGCGGGAGGAGGCGGGGCGTTCTTC. Translation gives CASSPTGLAGGGGAFF.

This clone occurred a few times. The chain recombines TRBV10-1 with TRBJ2-1, with 8 positions matching TRBD2. The CDR3 is 15 residues long. Germline CDR1 WNHNN, CDR2 SYGVQD (reference sequence). The ends lost 2 bases at V and 5 bases at J; junction bases unmatched: 5. The CDR3 region is CASSETLSGNNEQFF. In DNA form, the CDR3 reads TGCGCCAGCAGTGAGACTCTTAGCGGGAACAATGAGCAGTTCTTC.

This rearrangement joins TRBV13 to TRBJ2-1, with D tentatively TRBD1 (5 bases). CDR1 PRHDT and CDR2 FYEKMQ come from the germline V gene (reference sequence). Trimming stripped 3 bases from V and 5 bases from J, with 11 bases between. CDR3 size: 14 residues. The CDR3 loop reads CASSFWQGDNEQFF. In DNA form, the CDR3 reads TGTGCCAGCAGCTTCTGGCAGGGCGACAATGAGCAGTTCTTC.

This clone is a singleton in its sample. V and J are TRBV7-2 and TRBJ2-2; D might be TRBD2 (6 bases). The CDR3 contains 16 residues. The ends were cut back, 5 bases at V and 0 bases at J, with 13 bases in the middle. Per germline, CDR1 SGHTA and CDR2 FQGNSA. The CDR3 DNA reads as TGTGCCAGCAGCCATATCGGACTACCGAACACCGGGGAGCTGTTTTTT. Translated, it gives CASSHIGLPNTGELFF.

The chain is built from TRBV9 and TRBJ2-1, with 9 bases that match TRBD2. The CDR3 spans 16 residues. With V trimmed by 4 bases and J by 7 bases, 12 bases remained unmatched. Germline lookup yields CDR1 SGDLS and CDR2 YYNGEE. The CDR3 loop is CASSILHGLANNEQFF. The CDR3 coding sequence is TGTGCCAGCAGCATCCTGCATGGACTAGCGAATAATGAGCAGTTCTTC.

The genes are TRBV18 and TRBJ2-3, with a possible D match to TRBD1 (6 bases). V was clipped by 2 bases and J by 3 bases, with 12 bases between them. The CDR3 consists of 15 residues. Germline CDR1 is KGHSH and CDR2 is LQKENI. The chain's CDR3 is CASSPSSQGTDTQYF. CDR3 nucleotides: TGTGCCAGCTCACCATCGTCGCAGGGGACAGATACGCAGTATTTT.

This clone has a single count. V gene TRBV19 combines with J gene TRBJ1-5; possible D gene TRBD1, 5 bases. The CDR3 sequence is 15 residues long. V was clipped by 4 bases and J by 2 bases, with 12 bases between them. Germline V gives CDR1 LNHDA, CDR2 SQIVND (reference sequence). CDR3 loop: CASSRTRGGNQPQHF. CDR3 coding DNA: TGTGCCAGTAGTAGAACAAGGGGTGGCAATCAGCCCCAGCATTTT.

This CDR3 is CASSYERETYNEQFF. CDR3 bases: TGTGCCAGCAGTTACGAGCGGGAGACCTACAATGAGCAGTTCTTC. J is TRBJ2-1 and V is TRBV6-2 or TRBV6-3, with 8 positions matching TRBD2. CDR3 length: 15 amino acids. J lost 2 bases, V lost 2 bases, and 2 bases had no gene match. CDR1 and CDR2 from the germline V gene are MNHEY and SVGEGT.

This clone was seen a single time. The chain recombines TRBV11-3 with TRBJ1-1; TRBD1 matches at 8 bases. Germline V CDR1 and CDR2: SGHNT, YENEEA. CDR3 length: 15 residues. V lost 2 bases, J lost 4 bases, and 6 bases stayed unmatched. CDR3 coding DNA: TGTGCCAGCAGCTTAATGACAGGGGAGGCCACTGAAGCTTTCTTT. Translating it yields CASSLMTGEATEAFF.

For this clone: Because the CDR3 is missing its conserved closing phenylalanine or tryptophan, this is likely a read error. The limits of the CDR3 on the DNA are not certain, so only TCRdb's listed CDR3 is given. The J gene is TRBJ2-3, the V gene TRBV11-3; no check of the table's D call, TRBD2, against the DNA was made. The CDR3 is 14 amino acids long, termini counted. Germline CDR1 is SGHNT and CDR2 is YENEEA. CDR3 loop: CASSSAGTSGRTAI.

V is TRBV11-3 and J is TRBJ2-2; TRBD2 matches at 10 bases. With 2 bases clipped from V and 7 bases from J, the junction kept 4 bases outside the gene matches. The CDR3 contains 15 residues. Germline lookup yields CDR1 SGHNT and CDR2 YENEEA. The CDR3, as DNA: TGTGCCAGCAGCTTACTAGCGGGAGAGGGCGGGGAGCTGTTTTTT. Protein sequence: CASSLLAGEGGELFF.

This chain joins TRBV5-6 and TRBJ2-7; 8 bases are shared with TRBD1. Trimming took 4 bases from V and 4 from J; bases not matched to a gene: 10. CDR3 length: 15 amino acids. CDR1 SGHDT and CDR2 YYEEEE come from the germline V gene. CDR3 sequence reads: CASSGTGTGFYEQYF. CDR3 coding DNA: TGTGCCAGCAGCGGGACCGGGACAGGATTTTACGAGCAGTACTTC. The full variable domain, its missing parts supplied by reference TRBV5-6 and TRBJ2-7, is DAGVTQSPTHLIKTRGQQVTLRCSPKSGHDTVSWYQQALGQGPQFIFQYYEEEERQRGNFPDRFSGHQFPNYSSELNVNALLLGDSALYLCASSGTGTGFYEQYFGPGTRLTVT.

This clone was seen a single time. The V gene is TRBV5-1, the J gene TRBJ2-7, with 8 bases matching TRBD2. Germline trimming cut 0 bases from V and 4 bases from J; bases unmatched to any gene: 6. The CDR3 loop spans 15 amino acids. Germline CDR1 is SGHRS and CDR2 is YFSETQ. The CDR3 nucleotides are TGCGCCAGCAGCTTGGATAACGGGAGGGGGTACGAGCAGTACTTC. Translating it yields CASSLDNGRGYEQYF.

This clone appeared once. The V gene is TRBV28, the J gene TRBJ1-2, with 8 nucleotides matching TRBD1. The germline V gene has CDR1 MDHEN and CDR2 SYDVKM. The CDR3 covers 15 residues. The V segment lost 2 bases and the J segment 4 bases; nucleotides outside the gene matches: 6. The CDR3 bases are TGTGCCAGCAGTTTAAGGGACAGGAGTTTCTATGGCTACACCTTC. Translation gives CASSLRDRSFYGYTF.

The chain joins TRBV9 to TRBJ2-7; D is unclear. V lost 0 bases to trimming and J lost 5 bases, with 15 bases between them. This CDR3 is 15 amino acids long. Germline values: CDR1 SGDLS, CDR2 YYNGEE. This CDR3 is CASSVERGPLNEQYF. CDR3 coding DNA: TGTGCCAGCAGCGTAGAGCGCGGCCCCCTGAACGAGCAGTACTTC.

The genes are TRBV7-2 and TRBJ2-2, with D possibly being TRBD2 (6 bases). Germline V lookup: CDR1 SGHTA, CDR2 FQGNSA. Trimming pared 5 bases from V and 2 bases from J, leaving 15 bases between. The CDR3 extends over 16 amino acids. Written as DNA, the CDR3 is TGTGCCAGCAGCCCGAGGGGCGGGATAAACACCGGGGAGCTGTTTTTT. Translated: CASSPRGGINTGELFF.

This clone was picked up one time. J is TRBJ1-3 and V is TRBV2; unclear D gene. The CDR3 runs 12 residues. CDR1 is SNHLY, CDR2 FYNNEI, per germline. The V and J ends lost 8 bases and 2 bases respectively, with 7 bases between them. The CDR3 DNA sequence: TGTGCCAGCGCCGGGGCTGGAAACACCATATATTTT. Encoded protein: CASAGAGNTIYF.

The V gene is TRBV28, the J gene TRBJ2-7, with D tentatively TRBD1 (5 bases). The germline V gene has CDR1 MDHEN and CDR2 SYDVKM. This CDR3 contains 13 residues. Deletions cut 3 bases from V and 0 bases from J, with 6 bases between. The CDR3 loop is CASSFDSSYEQYF. The CDR3 DNA reads as TGTGCCAGCAGTTTCGACAGCTCCTACGAGCAGTACTTC. The full variable domain, with the rest looked up from reference TRBV28 and TRBJ2-7, is DVKVTQSSRYLVKRTGEKVFLECVQDMDHENMFWYRQDPGLGLRLIYFSYDVKMKEKGDIPEGYSVSREKKERFSLILESASTNQTSMYLCASSFDSSYEQYFGPGTRLTVT.

The CDR3 protein is CASSPGLAGTLGELFF. CDR3 DNA sequence: TGCGCCAGCAGCCCGGGACTAGCGGGGACTTTAGGGGAGCTGTTTTTT. This rearrangement joins TRBV5-1 to TRBJ2-2; 13 nucleotides match TRBD2. The J segment lost 8 bases and the V segment lost 4 bases, leaving 8 bases of the junction unmatched. The germline CDR1 and CDR2 sequences are SGHRS and YFSETQ. The CDR3 sequence is 16 residues long.

The J gene is TRBJ1-4, the V gene TRBV5-1, with 9 bases that match TRBD1. The germline CDR1 and CDR2 sequences are SGHRS and YFSETQ. CDR3 length: 14 residues. V dropped 4 bases and J dropped 6; count of bases not matched to a gene: 4. The CDR3 sequence: CASSPGTGYEKLFF. DNA of the CDR3: TGCGCCAGCAGCCCTGGGACAGGGTATGAAAAACTGTTTTTT.

The chain is built from TRBV11-3 and TRBJ2-3, with TRBD1 identical over 10 bases. Germline CDR1 SGHNT, CDR2 YENEEA. The V gene end was trimmed by 2 bases and the J gene end by 0 bases; junction bases not matched to a gene: 5. The CDR3 spans 17 residues. The CDR3: CASSLPDRGRSTDTQYF. In DNA form, the CDR3 reads TGTGCCAGCAGCTTACCCGACAGGGGGCGAAGCACAGATACGCAGTATTTT.

This clone was found once. This chain joins TRBV19 and TRBJ2-2, with 10 positions matching TRBD2. The CDR3 extends over 15 amino acids. Germline V CDR1 and CDR2: LNHDA, SQIVND (reference sequence). Germline trimming cut 5 bases from V and 3 bases from J; bases unmatched to any gene: 3. For the CDR3, the DNA is TGTGCCAGTAGTCGCGGACTAGCGGACACCGGGGAGCTGTTTTTT. It encodes CASSRGLADTGELFF.

This clone turned up a few times. This chain links TRBV7-9 with TRBJ2-3; D is possibly TRBD1 (5 bases). Germline V gene data show CDR1 as SEHNR and CDR2 as FQNEAQ (reference sequence). V was cut by 8 bases and J by 5 bases, with 14 bases left in between. The CDR3 totals 13 residues. The CDR3 spells CASGSQGLDTQYF. The CDR3, as DNA: TGTGCCAGCGGATCTCAGGGATTAGATACGCAGTATTTT.

Written as DNA, the CDR3 is TGTGCCAGCAGCGTCACTAGCGGGAGGAGAATCTACAATGAGCAGTTCTTC. This encodes CASSVTSGRRIYNEQFF. The chain couples TRBV9 to TRBJ2-1, with TRBD2 identical over 12 bases. Trimming took 2 bases from V and 3 from J; bases not matched to a gene: 6. Germline CDR1 and CDR2: SGDLS and YYNGEE. The CDR3 spans 17 residues.

J is TRBJ1-4 and V is TRBV13, with 11 bases lining up with TRBD1. Trimming cost V 5 bases and J 8 bases; bases outside gene matches: 7. The CDR3 extends over 15 amino acids. Germline CDR1 PRHDT, CDR2 FYEKMQ (reference sequence). CDR3 coding DNA: TGTGCCAGCAGCCTTCGGACAGGGGGCCGGGAAAAACTGTTTTTT. Protein: CASSLRTGGREKLFF.

The rearrangement joins TRBV7-8 to TRBJ1-3; D uncertain. Germline values: CDR1 SGHVS, CDR2 FQNEAQ. V was clipped by 5 bases and J by 4 bases, with 18 bases between them. The CDR3 covers 16 residues. CDR3 coding DNA: TGTGCCAGCAGCCTCGGGTCGCCCGCGAGGGGAAACACCATATATTTT. Amino acid sequence: CASSLGSPARGNTIYF.

The V and J genes are TRBV2 and TRBJ2-6, with 8 bases lining up with TRBD1. The CDR3 runs 20 residues. The J segment lost 3 bases and the V segment lost 3 bases, leaving 16 bases of the junction unmatched. In germline, CDR1 is SNHLY, CDR2 FYNNEI. The CDR3 reads CASSDNKGQGLSFGANVLTF. The CDR3, as DNA: TGTGCCAGCAGTGATAATAAAGGACAGGGTCTGTCTTTTGGGGCCAACGTCCTGACTTTC. The full variable domain, rest sourced from reference TRBV2 and TRBJ2-6, is EPEVTQTPSHQVTQMGQEVILRCVPISNHLYFYWYRQILGQKVEFLVSFYNNEISEKSEIFDDQFSVERPDGSNFTLKIRSTKLEDSAMYFCASSDNKGQGLSFGANVLTFGAGSRLTVL.

The V call is TRBV5-1, the J call TRBJ1-5; D call uncertain. Germline CDR1 SGHRS, CDR2 YFSETQ. V gave up 4 bases and J gave up 2 bases, with 10 bases separating them. This CDR3 spans 14 amino acids. CDR3 residues: CASSTDGGNQPQHF. The DNA for the CDR3 is TGCGCCAGCAGCACAGACGGGGGCAATCAGCCCCAGCATTTT.